One and the same sample provided the 20 T cell receptor beta chains below, sequenced in a study of cytomegalovirus exposure and HLA in healthy donors. The primer mix had 60 Vbeta and 13 Jbeta primers. Some clones are missing from TCRdb's copy, which holds only in-frame ones; the method was immunoSEQ multiplex PCR. This sample has fewer than 200,000 clones, with around 82% found just once. Specimen: PBMCs. The receptors derive from a male donor in good health and CMV-seronegative.

The genes are TRBV7-3 and TRBJ2-5, with 7 positions matching TRBD1. CDR1 and CDR2 (germline): SGHTA, FQGTGA. With 2 bases clipped from V and 5 bases from J, the junction kept 5 bases outside the gene matches. The CDR3 length is 14 residues. CDR3 coding DNA: TGTGCCAGCAGCTTACTGGGACAGTCGGAGACCCAGTACTTC. It is translated as CASSLLGQSETQYF.

This clone was counted a single time. The chain has TRBV7-3 and TRBJ2-3, with D tentatively TRBD1 (5 bases). The CDR3 loop spans 16 amino acids. V lost 3 bases, J lost 2 bases, and 15 bases lay in between. Germline-derived CDR1 and CDR2 are SGHTA and FQGTGA. CDR3 coding DNA: TGTGCCAGCAGCTTTTTACAGGCGGTCCCCACAGATACGCAGTATTTT. Translating it yields CASSFLQAVPTDTQYF.

CDR3 protein: CASSDQGRPGPDEQYF. CDR3 DNA sequence: TGTGCCAGCAGCGACCAGGGCCGCCCCGGTCCAGACGAGCAGTACTTC. The chain is built from TRBV2 and TRBJ2-7; weak D call: TRBD1 (5 bases). This CDR3 region has 16 residues. From germline, CDR1 is SNHLY and CDR2 FYNNEI. Trimming shortened V by 6 bases and J by 5 bases, and 23 bases separated the two germline ends.

This clone was seen a few times. The chain employs TRBV19 and TRBJ1-5, with 7 bases fitting TRBD1. The CDR3 spans 13 residues. Trimming at V came to 7 bases and at J to 3 bases, leaving 3 bases not matched to a gene. Germline V CDR1 and CDR2: LNHDA, SQIVND (reference sequence). The CDR3 region has the DNA TGTGCCAGTACCGACAGGGTCAATCAGCCCCAGCATTTT. It is translated as CASTDRVNQPQHF.

The chain joins TRBV7-9 to TRBJ2-5, with D hard to call. In germline, CDR1 is SEHNR, CDR2 FQNEAQ (reference sequence). CDR3 length: 15 residues. The V and J ends lost 5 bases and 3 bases respectively, with 16 bases between them. The CDR3 nucleotides are TGTGCCAGCAGCCCTAGACTGGATCTTAAAGAGACCCAGTACTTC. It is translated as CASSPRLDLKETQYF.

The chain is built from TRBV5-6 and TRBJ1-1, with D perhaps TRBD1 (6 bases). Germline CDR1 is SGHDT and CDR2 is YYEEEE. The CDR3 contains 15 residues. Trimming pared 2 bases from V and 1 base from J, leaving 12 bases between. The CDR3 loop reads CASSFMQQGNTEAFF. The CDR3 coding sequence is TGTGCCAGCAGCTTCATGCAACAGGGGAACACTGAAGCTTTCTTT.

The rearrangement uses TRBV19 and TRBJ1-2; 7 nucleotides agree with TRBD1. Per the germline V gene, CDR1 is LNHDA and CDR2 is SQIVND (reference sequence). CDR3 length equals 17 residues. Trimming removed 7 bases from V and 2 bases from J; junction bases left unmatched: 16. CDR3 in DNA: TGTGCCAGTAAAACGGAGGTCAGGGGGGAATCAAACTATGGCTACACCTTC. This codes for CASKTEVRGESNYGYTF.

The sample holds one count of this clone. This rearrangement joins TRBV27 to TRBJ1-3; no reliable D call. Germline lookup yields CDR1 MNHEY and CDR2 SMNVEV (reference sequence). The CDR3 consists of 14 residues. With 6 bases removed from V and 1 base from J, the gap between germline ends came to 10 bases. The CDR3 DNA sequence: TGTGCCAGCAGCCCCGGGTGGTCTGGAAACACCATATATTTT. Protein sequence: CASSPGWSGNTIYF.

This sequence joins TRBV7-9 and TRBJ2-5, with D tentatively TRBD2 (6 bases). Near its end, the DNA agrees better with TRBJ2-7, so the J call may be wrong. Germline lookup yields CDR1 SEHNR and CDR2 FQNEAQ (reference sequence). This CDR3 region has 15 residues. CDR3 nucleotides: TGTGCCAGCAGCTGGGATAGCGGTAGCTCCTACGAGCAGTACTTC. It encodes CASSWDSGSSYEQYF.

This clone has only a few counts. The genes are TRBV29-1 and TRBJ1-1, with 7 bases identical to TRBD1. Germline V CDR1 and CDR2: SQVTM, ANQGSEA. The CDR3 runs 12 residues. Unmatched junction bases numbered 7, after V lost 7 bases and J lost 5 bases. This CDR3 reads CSADRQKTEAFF. The DNA of the CDR3 is TGCAGCGCGGACAGGCAAAAGACTGAAGCTTTCTTT.

This clone was detected only a few times. The chain uses TRBV7-8 and TRBJ1-4, with 7 nucleotides matching TRBD1. CDR1 and CDR2 (germline): SGHVS, FQNEAQ. This CDR3 contains 18 residues. V shed 3 bases, J shed 5 bases, and the junction held 15 bases outside the gene matches. CDR3 loop: CASSFAMGGRGLNEKLFF. Here the CDR3 DNA reads TGTGCCAGCAGCTTTGCGATGGGGGGAAGGGGGCTCAATGAAAAACTGTTTTTT.

The chain joins TRBV9 to TRBJ2-1; 7 nucleotides align to TRBD2. CDR3 size: 14 residues. V dropped 0 bases and J dropped 7; count of bases not matched to a gene: 4. Germline CDR1 reads SGDLS; CDR2 reads YYNGEE. The CDR3 DNA is TGTGCCAGCAGCGTAGGGAATAGCGGGAATGAGCAGTTCTTC. This codes for CASSVGNSGNEQFF.

The chain couples TRBV18 to TRBJ1-3; no clear D gene. The CDR3 has 13 residues. From germline, CDR1 is KGHSH and CDR2 LQKENI. V gave up 2 bases and J gave up 2 bases, with 4 bases separating them. CDR3 DNA: TGTGCCAGCTCACCAGGAGCTGGAAACACCATATATTTT. Translating it yields CASSPGAGNTIYF.

The chain employs TRBV30 and TRBJ1-2; 8 bases are shared with TRBD1. Trimming took 1 base from V and 7 from J; bases not matched to a gene: 11. CDR3 length: 15 amino acids. Germline CDR1 is GTSNPN and CDR2 is SVGIG (reference sequence). CDR3 sequence reads: CAWSAPDRGGPGYTF. In nucleotides, the CDR3 is TGTGCCTGGAGTGCACCCGACAGGGGAGGACCTGGCTACACCTTC. Drawing the rest from reference TRBV30 and TRBJ1-2, the complete variable domain is SQTIHQWPATLVQPVGSPLSLECTVEGTSNPNLYWYRQAAGRGLQLLFYSVGIGQISSEVPQNLSASRPQDRQFILSSKKLLLSDSGFYLCAWSAPDRGGPGYTFGSGTRLTVV.

This chain connects TRBV27 to TRBJ2-6; D is possibly TRBD1 (7 bases). CDR1 is MNHEY and CDR2 is SMNVEV in the germline V gene (reference sequence). The CDR3 extends over 21 amino acids. V was shortened by 1 base and J by 0 bases, with 22 bases between the two germline ends. The CDR3 spells CASSLFLRRDRKSSGANVLTF. In DNA form, the CDR3 reads TGTGCCAGCAGTTTATTCCTTCGGAGGGACAGAAAAAGCTCTGGGGCCAACGTCCTGACTTTC.

This chain uses TRBV28 with TRBJ1-2; weak D call: TRBD1 (5 bases). Germline values: CDR1 MDHEN, CDR2 SYDVKM. V was trimmed by 11 bases and J by 5 bases, leaving 18 bases between them. CDR3 length: 13 residues. CDR3: CASQGGPEYGYTF. The CDR3 DNA follows: TGTGCCTCCCAGGGAGGGCCGGAATATGGCTACACCTTC.

CDR3 bases: TGCGCCAGCAGCCGGGACAGGGGTTCCTACGAGCAGTACTTC. Translated, it gives CASSRDRGSYEQYF. This rearrangement joins TRBV4-1 to TRBJ2-7, with 10 nucleotides matching TRBD1. Germline V gene sequence: CDR1 MGHRA, CDR2 YSYEKL. Trimming removed 4 bases from V and 1 base from J; junction bases left unmatched: 1. The CDR3 is made up of 14 amino acids.

The rearrangement links TRBV5-1 to TRBJ1-4, with 7 nucleotides matching TRBD1. With 4 bases clipped from V and 5 bases from J, the junction kept 8 bases outside the gene matches. This CDR3 comprises 15 residues. The germline V gene has CDR1 SGHRS and CDR2 YFSETQ. CDR3 loop: CASSTPGTVNEKLFF. Here the CDR3 DNA reads TGCGCCAGCAGCACGCCCGGGACAGTAAATGAAAAACTGTTTTTT.

The V and J genes are TRBV13 and TRBJ2-5, with D possibly matching TRBD2 (5 bases). With 0 bases removed from V and 10 bases from J, the gap between germline ends came to 9 bases. CDR3 length: 12 residues. Looked up from germline, CDR1 is PRHDT and CDR2 is FYEKMQ (reference sequence). The CDR3 is CASSLGTRDQYF. CDR3 nucleotides: TGTGCCAGCAGCTTAGGGACCCGGGACCAGTACTTC.

The V gene is TRBV6-4, the J gene TRBJ2-3, with D perhaps TRBD1 (5 bases). There are 15 residues in the CDR3. Germline values: CDR1 MRHNA, CDR2 SNTAGT. Trimming stripped 2 bases from V and 2 bases from J, with 11 bases between. The CDR3 DNA reads as TGTGCCAGCAGTGACGAACACGGACACACAGATACGCAGTATTTT. Translated: CASSDEHGHTDTQYF.